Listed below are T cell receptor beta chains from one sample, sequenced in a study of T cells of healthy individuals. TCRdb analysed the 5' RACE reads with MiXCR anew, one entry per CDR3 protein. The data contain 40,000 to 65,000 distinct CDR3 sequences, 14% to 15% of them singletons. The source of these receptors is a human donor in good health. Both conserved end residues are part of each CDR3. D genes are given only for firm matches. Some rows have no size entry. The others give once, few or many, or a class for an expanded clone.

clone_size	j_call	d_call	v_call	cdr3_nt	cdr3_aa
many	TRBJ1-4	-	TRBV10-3	TGTGCCATCAGCCCCGAGACTCTTCCTGAAAAACTGTTTTTT	CAISPETLPEKLFF
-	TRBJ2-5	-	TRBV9	TGTGCCAGCAGCGTGGACAGTCGACAAGAGACCCAGTACTTC	CASSVDSRQETQYF
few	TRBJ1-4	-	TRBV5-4	TGTGCCAGCAGCCCCGGGGGGGTTAATGAAAAACTGTTTTTT	CASSPGGVNEKLFF
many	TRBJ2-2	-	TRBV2	TGTGCCAGCAGTGAAAGCAGGGTGAACACCGGGGAGCTGTTTTTT	CASSESRVNTGELFF
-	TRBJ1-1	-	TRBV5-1	TGCGCCAGCAGCCGGGGGGGGAACCCTGAAGCTTTCTTT	CASSRGGNPEAFF
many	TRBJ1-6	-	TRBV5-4	TGTGCCAGCACCCAGGGTATCTCCTATAATTCACCCCTCCACTTT	CASTQGISYNSPLHF
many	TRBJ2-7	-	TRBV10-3	TGTGCCATCAGTGAAGCCATAGACTACGAGCAGTACTTC	CAISEAIDYEQYF
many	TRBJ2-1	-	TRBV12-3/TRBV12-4	TGTGCCAGCAGTCTAGGGTTTGGACTAACCTACAATGAGCAGTTCTTC	CASSLGFGLTYNEQFF
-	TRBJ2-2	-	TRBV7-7	TGTGCCAGCAGCGAAATTCTCGGAGGCTCGGTCACCGGGGAGCTGTTTTTT	CASSEILGGSVTGELFF
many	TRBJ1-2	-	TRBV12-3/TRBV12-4	TGTGCCAGCGCGCGGGACCATGGCTACACCTTC	CASARDHGYTF
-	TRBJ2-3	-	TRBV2	TGTGCCAGCAGTCTGGACACCTCTAGCACAGATACGCAGTATTTT	CASSLDTSSTDTQYF
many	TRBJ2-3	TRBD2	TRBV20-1	TGCAGTGCTCTTCTAGCGGGCGGCACAGATACGCAGTATTTT	CSALLAGGTDTQYF
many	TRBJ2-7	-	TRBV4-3	TGCGCCAGCAGCCAAGAGGCGCGGGGCTACGAGCAGTACTTC	CASSQEARGYEQYF
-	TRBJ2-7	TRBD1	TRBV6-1	TGTGCCAGCAGTACAGGGGCGAAGCCCTACGAGCAGTACTTC	CASSTGAKPYEQYF
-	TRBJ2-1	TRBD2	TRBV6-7	TGTGCCAGCAGGACCAGCGGGGGGGGATCCTCCTACAATGAGCAGTTCTTC	CASRTSGGGSSYNEQFF
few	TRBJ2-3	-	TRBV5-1	TGCGCCAGCAGCTTGGGGCAATGGGGCGGAGATACGCAGTATTTT	CASSLGQWGGDTQYF
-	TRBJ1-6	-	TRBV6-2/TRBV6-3	TGTGCCAGCAGCCAAGACGGTTATAATTCACCCCTCCACTTT	CASSQDGYNSPLHF
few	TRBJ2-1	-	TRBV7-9	TGTGCCAGCAGTACTGGATACAATGAGCAGTTCTTC	CASSTGYNEQFF
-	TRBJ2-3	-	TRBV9	TGTGCCAGCAGCTCCAAGGGCGGAGGGGGCCTTGCAGATACGCAGTATTTT	CASSSKGGGGLADTQYF
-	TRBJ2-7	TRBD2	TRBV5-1	TGCGCCAGCAGCTCGGTACTAGCGGTCTCCTACGAGCAGTACTTC	CASSSVLAVSYEQYF
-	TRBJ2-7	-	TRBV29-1	TGCAGCGTTGAACCTGGGGGCTCCTACGAGCAGTACTTC	CSVEPGGSYEQYF
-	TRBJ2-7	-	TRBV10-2	TGCGCCAGCAGTGTACATTTCTCCTACGAGCAGTACTTC	CASSVHFSYEQYF
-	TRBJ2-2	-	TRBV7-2	TGTGCCAGCAGCTCCACTATAGCGAACACCGGGGAGCTGTTTTTT	CASSSTIANTGELFF
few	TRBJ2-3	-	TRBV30	TGTGCCTGGAACCGGGACCACGCGTCGGATACGCAGTATTTT	CAWNRDHASDTQYF
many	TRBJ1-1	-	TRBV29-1	TGCAGTATACGGAAAACGAACACTGAAGCTTTCTTT	CSIRKTNTEAFF
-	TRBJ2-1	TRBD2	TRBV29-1	TGCAGCGCCCGGACTAGCGGGAGATATGGTGAGCAGTTCTTC	CSARTSGRYGEQFF
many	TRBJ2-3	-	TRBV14	TGTGCCAGCAGCCAAGATCTTATCTTTTGGTCGCGCACAGATACGCAGTATTTT	CASSQDLIFWSRTDTQYF
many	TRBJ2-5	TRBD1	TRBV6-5	TGTGCCAGCAAACTGACAGGGCGGGAGACCCAGTACTTC	CASKLTGRETQYF
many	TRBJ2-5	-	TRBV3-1	TGTGCCAGCAGCCAAGATCGTGTGGGGGGTGGGGCAGAGACCCAGTACTTC	CASSQDRVGGGAETQYF
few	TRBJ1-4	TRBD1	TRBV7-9	TGTGCCAGCAGCCCCCGACAGGGTTTCGGTGAAAAACTGTTTTTT	CASSPRQGFGEKLFF
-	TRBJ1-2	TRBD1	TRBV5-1	TGCGCCAGCAGCTTGGCCGGGACAGGGTCCTATGGCTACACCTTC	CASSLAGTGSYGYTF
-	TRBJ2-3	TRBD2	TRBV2	TGTGCCAGCAGTGAAACGGGCGGGGGGTCAGGTACGCAGTATTTT	CASSETGGGSGTQYF
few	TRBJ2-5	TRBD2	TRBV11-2	TGTGCCAGCAGCTTAGTAGGGGCGGGGGGGTTAGTGACCCAGTACTTC	CASSLVGAGGLVTQYF
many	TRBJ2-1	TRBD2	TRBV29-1	TGCAGCGCCACGACTAGCTTAATGGGTGAGCAGTTCTTC	CSATTSLMGEQFF
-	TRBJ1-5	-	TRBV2	TGTGCCAGCAGTCCCTTTGGAACGATACTCAATCAGCCCCAGCATTTT	CASSPFGTILNQPQHF
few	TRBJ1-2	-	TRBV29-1	TGCAGCGGTGACACTATCGGGGGCTACACCTTC	CSGDTIGGYTF
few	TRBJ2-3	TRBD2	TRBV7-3	TGTGCCAGCAGCGTAAGCGGGGGGAGGACAGATACGCAGTATTTT	CASSVSGGRTDTQYF
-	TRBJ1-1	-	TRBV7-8	TGTGCCAGCAGCTCACAACCACGGACGAACACTGAAGCTTTCTTT	CASSSQPRTNTEAFF
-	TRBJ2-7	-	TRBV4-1	TGCGCCAGCAGCCAAGGAAGCGAACCCACCTACGAGCAGTACTTC	CASSQGSEPTYEQYF
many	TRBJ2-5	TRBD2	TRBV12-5	TGTGCTAGTGGTACGACTCTAGCGGGGGGGGGCCAAGAGACCCAGTACTTC	CASGTTLAGGGQETQYF
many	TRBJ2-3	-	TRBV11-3	TGTGCCAGCAGCTTAGACGGAGGAGATACGCAGTATTTT	CASSLDGGDTQYF
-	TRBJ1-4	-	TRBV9	TGTGCCAGCAGCGTAGCTTTGGGGCAGGATGAAAAACTGTTTTTT	CASSVALGQDEKLFF